A selection of T cell receptor beta chains follows, all from one sample in a study of T cells in Graves' hyperthyroidism and ophthalmopathy. TCRdb fed the multiplex PCR reads into MiXCR, producing one record per CDR3 protein. This table holds some 600,000 distinct CDR3 sequences, about 45% found once. Input material: peripheral blood or thyroid tissue (not recorded which). These receptors were taken from a woman aged 18 to 35 with Graves' hyperthyroidism. Each CDR3 is given without its conserved first and last residue. Fields, in order: V gene, J gene, CDR3 protein.

TRBV10-3	TRBJ2-7	AISSLRRGPYEQY
TRBV4-1	TRBJ1-4	ASSQGTATNEKLF
TRBV7-9	TRBJ2-5	ASSFGQGGFYEQY
TRBV29-1	TRBJ1-1	SVGTGRNTEAF
TRBV13	TRBJ1-1	ASSLDRGGGEAF
TRBV7-4	TRBJ2-6	ASSRWTGSSGANVLT
TRBV11-2	TRBJ2-3	ASSEGYTQY
TRBV7-8	TRBJ2-3	ASSPRTPTDTQY
TRBV7-2	TRBJ2-2	ASSLEMRGELF
TRBV7-9	TRBJ2-7	ASEGQMSYEQY
TRBV20-1	TRBJ1-4	SARDPGPANEKLF
TRBV9	TRBJ1-1	ASSVDGNTEAF
TRBV10-3	TRBJ2-7	AISEDGGFSYEQY
TRBV19	TRBJ1-5	ASSAVSPGQPQH
TRBV10-3	TRBJ1-2	ATQSGTTANYGYT
TRBV7-2	TRBJ2-2	ASSQGIAGELF
TRBV24-1	TRBJ2-2	ATSARGPTGELF
TRBV5-1	TRBJ2-5	ASYREAGETQY
TRBV15	TRBJ1-6	ASSRGTVSSSPLH
TRBV25-1	TRBJ2-7	ASSVEWGGGGYEQY
TRBV19	TRBJ1-5	ASSPNRGGYIQPQH
TRBV7-8	TRBJ2-7	ASSLAPGYEQY
TRBV2	TRBJ2-5	ARSGGRETQY
TRBV2	TRBJ2-7	ASSKSPGYEQY
TRBV10-3	TRBJ1-5	ASSEVRHTQPQH
TRBV29-1	TRBJ1-1	SAAGTGPEAF
TRBV6-5	TRBJ1-5	ASKGQGARQPQH
TRBV19	TRBJ1-1	ASLGPGRLGEAF